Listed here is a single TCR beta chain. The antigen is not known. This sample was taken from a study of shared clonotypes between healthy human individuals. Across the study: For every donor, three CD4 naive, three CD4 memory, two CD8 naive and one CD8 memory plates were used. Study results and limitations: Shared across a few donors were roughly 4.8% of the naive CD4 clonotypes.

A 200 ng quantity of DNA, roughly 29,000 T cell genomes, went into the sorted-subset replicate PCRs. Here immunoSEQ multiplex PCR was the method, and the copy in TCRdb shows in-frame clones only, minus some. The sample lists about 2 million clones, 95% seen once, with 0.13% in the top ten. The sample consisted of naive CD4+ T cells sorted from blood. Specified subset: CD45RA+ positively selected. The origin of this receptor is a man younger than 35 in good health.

CDR3 DNA sequence: TGTGCCATCAGTGAGAGGGCTAGCCTACAAGAGACCCAGTACTTC. It encodes CAISERASLQETQYF. This sequence joins TRBV10-3 and TRBJ2-5; possible D gene TRBD2, 5 bases. The CDR3 covers 15 residues. In germline, CDR1 is ENHRY, CDR2 SYGVKD. V dropped 2 bases and J dropped 2 bases, with 12 bases sitting between them.